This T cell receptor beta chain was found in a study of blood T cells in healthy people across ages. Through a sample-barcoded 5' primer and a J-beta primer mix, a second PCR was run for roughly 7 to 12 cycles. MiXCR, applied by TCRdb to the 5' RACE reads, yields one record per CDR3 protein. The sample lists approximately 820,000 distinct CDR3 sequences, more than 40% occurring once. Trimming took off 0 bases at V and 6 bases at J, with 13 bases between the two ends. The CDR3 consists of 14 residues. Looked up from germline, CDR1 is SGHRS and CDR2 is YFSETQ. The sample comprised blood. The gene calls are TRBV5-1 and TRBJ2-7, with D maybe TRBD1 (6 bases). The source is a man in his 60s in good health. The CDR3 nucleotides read TGCGCCAGCAGCTTGGGGACCTCCAGGGGCGAGCAGTACTTC. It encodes CASSLGTSRGEQYF.